Described below is a single TCR beta chain sequence and its context. Its antigen is not known. Measured with immunoSEQ multiplex PCR; TCRdb has only the in-frame clones, and not every one. This sample carries about 1,800,000 clones, about 95% of them seen once, and the ten largest clones take 1% to 1.5%. The sample is drawn from a study of shared clonotypes between healthy human individuals. The study's findings and limits: Blood was the sole source, and tissue repertoires probably differ.

The ends lost 4 bases at V and 3 bases at J; junction bases unmatched: 2. CDR1 is MNHEY and CDR2 is SVGAGI in the germline V gene. The CDR3 totals 13 residues. Terminally differentiated effector memory CD45RA+ cells were excluded by CCR7 positive selection of CD45RO-negative cells. The chain carries TRBV6-5 and TRBJ2-7; 8 nucleotides align to TRBD1. The sequence was collected from a man between 18 and 29 years old in good health. The sequencing input was naive CD8+ T cells sorted from blood. CDR3: CASSLQGDYEQYF. The CDR3 DNA is TGTGCCAGCAGTTTACAGGGGGACTACGAGCAGTACTTC.